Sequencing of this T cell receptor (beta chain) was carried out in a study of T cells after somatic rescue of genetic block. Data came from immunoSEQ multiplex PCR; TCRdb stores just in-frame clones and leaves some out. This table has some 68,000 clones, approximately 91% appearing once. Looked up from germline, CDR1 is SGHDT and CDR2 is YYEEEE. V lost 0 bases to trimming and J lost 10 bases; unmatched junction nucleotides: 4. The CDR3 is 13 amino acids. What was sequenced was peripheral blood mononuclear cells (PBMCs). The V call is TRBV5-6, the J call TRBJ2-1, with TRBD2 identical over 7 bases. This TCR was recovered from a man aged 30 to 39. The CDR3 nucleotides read TGTGCCAGCAGCTTGGTTTACGGGGGGGAGCAGTTCTTC. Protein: CASSLVYGGEQFF.